This is a list of T cell receptor beta chains from one sample in a study of T cells in Graves' hyperthyroidism and ophthalmopathy. TCRdb redid the calling of the multiplex PCR reads with MiXCR, one entry per CDR3 protein. The data show 730,000 or so distinct CDR3 sequences, with roughly a sixth seen just once and over 15% held by the top ten. Sequencing was performed on blood. The receptors were gathered from a woman aged 45-65 years with Graves' hyperthyroidism that later progressed to Graves' ophthalmopathy. The CDR3 runs from the conserved cysteine through the conserved F or W. The order of the fields is D gene, clone size, CDR3 length, J gene, V gene, CDR3 DNA, CDR3 protein. The D gene is left open where the match is weak. Expanded clones are given a class, and other clones once, few, many or no size at all.

.,many,14,TRBJ1-1,TRBV7-9,TGTGCCAGCAGCTTACGGGGCGCGAACACTGAAGCTTTCTTT,CASSLRGANTEAFF
.,.,15,TRBJ1-3,TRBV6-1,TGTGCCAGCAGCTCGGGGGTACAGTCTGGAAACACCATATATTTT,CASSSGVQSGNTIYF
.,few,15,TRBJ1-2,TRBV15,TGTGCCACCAGCAGAGATCAGGCTCCCTTTTATGACTACACCTTC,CATSRDQAPFYDYTF
TRBD1,.,14,TRBJ2-2,TRBV5-5,TGTGCCAGCAGCTGTGACAGGGGAACCGGGGAGCTGTTTTTT,CASSCDRGTGELFF
.,.,17,TRBJ1-5,TRBV18,TGTGCCAGCTCCCGCCGTGAAGGACTCTATCAAAATCAGCCCCAGCATTTT,CASSRREGLYQNQPQHF
.,.,15,TRBJ2-3,TRBV27,TGTGCCAGCAGCCTAGGACACGCGTGGACAGATACGCAGTATTTT,CASSLGHAWTDTQYF
TRBD1,.,17,TRBJ2-7,TRBV6-2/TRBV6-3,TGTGCCAGCAGTTACTCGGTCTTAGGACAGGTCTCCTACGAGCAGTACTTC,CASSYSVLGQVSYEQYF
.,few,14,TRBJ2-1,TRBV4-1,TGCGCCAGCAGAGGTGGGGTCTCGGCCAATGAGCAGTTCTTC,CASRGGVSANEQFF
.,many,15,TRBJ2-1,TRBV11-2,TGTGCCAGCAGCGCCCTAGGCGGTGGCTGGAATGAGCAGTTCTTC,CASSALGGGWNEQFF
.,.,14,TRBJ1-1,TRBV5-1,TGTGCCAGCAGCCGGGTGACATTGAACACTGAAGCTTTCTTT,CASSRVTLNTEAFF
.,many,14,TRBJ2-7,TRBV7-2,TGTGCCAGCAGCTTATACCGGGACACAGCCGAGCAGTACTTC,CASSLYRDTAEQYF
TRBD2,many,15,TRBJ2-5,TRBV7-7,TGTGCTAGCAGCTTCCGAGGGGAGGGTCAAGAGACCCAGTACTTC,CASSFRGEGQETQYF
.,many,16,TRBJ2-1,TRBV5-1,TGCGCCAGCAGCTTATCGGAACGGGGCAACTACAATGAGCAGTTCTTC,CASSLSERGNYNEQFF
.,.,14,TRBJ2-3,TRBV29-1,TGCAGCGTGGCCATTGGGCAGGGAACAGATACGCAGTATTTT,CSVAIGQGTDTQYF
TRBD1,once,14,TRBJ2-3,TRBV29-1,TGCAGCGTTGCCCTGACAGGGGGGCAAGATACGCAGTATTTT,CSVALTGGQDTQYF
.,few,16,TRBJ1-3,TRBV5-1,TGCGCCAGCAGCTTGGAGTTAACAGACTCTGGAAACACCATATATTTT,CASSLELTDSGNTIYF
TRBD1,many,14,TRBJ2-5,TRBV7-3,TGTGCCAGCAGCAAACAGGGGGCGGGTGAGACCCAGTACTTC,CASSKQGAGETQYF
TRBD2,.,16,TRBJ2-3,TRBV6-1,TGTGCCAGCGGGAGGGATAGCGGGGGGAATTTTGATACGCAGTATTTT,CASGRDSGGNFDTQYF
.,few,15,TRBJ2-3,TRBV6-4,TGTGCCAGCAGTGATACGGGGGTGACCACAGATACGCAGTATTTT,CASSDTGVTTDTQYF
TRBD1,once,16,TRBJ2-2,TRBV11-2,TGTGCCAGCAGCCATACAGGGGGGCGCCGGACCGGGGAGCTGTTTTTT,CASSHTGGRRTGELFF
.,.,16,TRBJ1-4,TRBV6-6,TGTGCCAGCAGTTACTCGCTCAGGGGTTCCGATGAAAAACTGTTTTTT,CASSYSLRGSDEKLFF
TRBD1,many,13,TRBJ2-5,TRBV20-1,TGCAGTGCTAGAGAAGGGGGCCCAGAGACCCAGTACTTC,CSAREGGPETQYF
.,many,15,TRBJ1-1,TRBV27,TGTGCCAGCAGTTTAATGGGGATAGGGAACACTGAAGCTTTCTTT,CASSLMGIGNTEAFF
.,many,13,TRBJ2-7,TRBV20-1,TGCAGTGCTTATACTACTAGCTCCTACGAGCAGTACTTC,CSAYTTSSYEQYF
TRBD1,.,13,TRBJ1-2,TRBV15,TGTGCCACCAGCAGAGGCCAGGGACAGGGCTACACCTTC,CATSRGQGQGYTF
.,many,14,TRBJ1-1,TRBV12-3/TRBV12-4,TGTGCCAGCAGTTTAGGGACATCTAACACTGAAGCTTTCTTT,CASSLGTSNTEAFF
.,once,13,TRBJ1-1,TRBV4-1,TGCGCCAGCAGCCAAGATTGGGACACTGAAGCTTTCTTT,CASSQDWDTEAFF
TRBD1,few,11,TRBJ2-7,TRBV13,TGTGCCAGCAGCTACAGGGGGGAACAGTACTTC,CASSYRGEQYF
.,few,15,TRBJ1-1,TRBV19,TGTGCCAGTACCGAGTTTTCCGGGACGGCTTTTGAAGCTTTCTTT,CASTEFSGTAFEAFF
.,.,13,TRBJ1-3,TRBV30,TGTGCCTGGGACCGGGACACTGGAAACACCATATATTTT,CAWDRDTGNTIYF